This T cell receptor beta chain emerged from a study of control samples from healthy donors and cancer patients. The repertoire was sequenced with immunoSEQ multiplex PCR; TCRdb's copy has only in-frame clones and lacks some. The sample includes about 12,000 clones, approximately 95% of them seen just once. This clone was recorded only once. The CDR3 is 13 residues long. Germline V gene data show CDR1 as SGHAT and CDR2 as FQNNGV. The V end was cut by 3 bases, the J end by 4 bases, with 7 bases between. This sequence joins TRBV11-2 and TRBJ2-1; TRBD2 might be the D (5 bases). Source material: PBMCs. This receptor was obtained from a man in his sixties or seventies with head and neck cancer. The CDR3 sequence: CASSLGVYNEQFF. The CDR3 nucleotides are TGTGCCAGCAGCTTGGGAGTTTACAATGAGCAGTTCTTC.